These 28 T cell receptor beta chains came from one sample sequenced in a study of cytomegalovirus exposure and HLA in healthy donors. A multiplex PCR was run with 60 Vbeta primers and 13 Jbeta primers. Assay used: immunoSEQ multiplex PCR; TCRdb lists only in-frame clones, some missing. The table lists 280,000 or so clones, over 85% of them singletons. The sequenced sample consisted of PBMCs. The receptors come from a woman aged 18 to 35 in good health and CMV-seronegative.

The genes are TRBV7-3 and TRBJ1-1; 8 bases agree with TRBD1. This CDR3 region has 16 residues. With V trimmed by 3 bases and J by 1 base, 7 bases remained unmatched. Germline CDR1 SGHTA, CDR2 FQGTGA. In DNA, the CDR3 is TGTGCCAGCAGCTTGAAACCGACAGGGGCGAACACTGAAGCTTTCTTT. As protein: CASSLKPTGANTEAFF.

The chain uses TRBV19 and TRBJ2-5; TRBD1 might be the D (6 bases). Germline-derived CDR1 and CDR2 are LNHDA and SQIVND (reference sequence). This CDR3 contains 13 residues. The V end lost 9 bases, the J end lost 5 bases, and 16 bases lay between the germline ends. The CDR3 coding sequence is TGTGCCAGCAGGGGCCCCCTGGGGGAGACCCAGTACTTC. The encoded protein is CASRGPLGETQYF. Looking up the rest from reference TRBV19 and TRBJ2-5 gives the full variable domain: DGGITQSPKYLFRKEGQNVTLSCEQNLNHDAMYWYRQDPGQGLRLIYYSQIVNDFQKGDIAEGYSVSREKKESFPLTVTSAQKNPTAFYLCASRGPLGETQYFGPGTRLLVL.

The chain couples TRBV10-3 to TRBJ2-6; possible D gene TRBD2, 6 bases. Looked up from germline, CDR1 is ENHRY and CDR2 is SYGVKD. CDR3 length: 14 residues. The V end lost 6 bases, the J end lost 0 bases, and 6 bases lay between the germline ends. CDR3 in amino acids: CAIRGGSGANVLTF. The CDR3 DNA is TGTGCCATCAGGGGGGGCTCTGGGGCCAACGTCCTGACTTTC.

V is TRBV9 and J is TRBJ2-5; 9 bases align to TRBD2. The J call may be incorrect, as the DNA end agrees better with TRBJ2-7. CDR3 length: 15 residues. CDR1 and CDR2 (germline): SGDLS, YYNGEE. CDR3 nucleotides: TGTGCCAGCAGCGTAGGCGCTAGCGGGGCCTACGAGCAGTACTTC. Translating it yields CASSVGASGAYEQYF.

V is TRBV19 and J is TRBJ1-1, with D possibly TRBD1 on 6 matching bases. The CDR3 spans 13 residues. Germline values: CDR1 LNHDA, CDR2 SQIVND (reference sequence). V was clipped by 5 bases and J by 7 bases, with 14 bases between them. The CDR3 DNA is TGTGCCAGTAGTTCCACAGGGTTTCGTGAAGCTTTCTTT. Encoded protein: CASSSTGFREAFF.

V is TRBV10-1 and J is TRBJ1-2; a weak D match, TRBD1 (5 bases). Deletions cut 6 bases from V and 4 bases from J, with 12 bases between. CDR1 is WNHNN and CDR2 is SYGVQD in the germline V gene (reference sequence). This CDR3 has 13 residues. The chain's CDR3 is CASSQDSTYGYTF. The CDR3 DNA reads as TGCGCCAGCAGCCAAGACAGCACCTATGGCTACACCTTC.

The J gene is TRBJ1-1, the V gene TRBV5-1; D is possibly TRBD1 (6 bases). Germline CDR1 SGHRS, CDR2 YFSETQ. Trimming took off 4 bases at V and 1 base at J, with 11 bases between the two ends. CDR3 length: 14 residues. CDR3 protein: CASSLGQQNTEAFF. The CDR3 nucleotides are TGCGCCAGCAGCCTGGGACAACAGAACACTGAAGCTTTCTTT.

The chain recombines TRBV29-1 with TRBJ1-1; 10 bases agree with TRBD1. Unmatched junction bases numbered 0, after V lost 4 bases and J lost 4 bases. The CDR3 totals 12 residues. Germline V CDR1 and CDR2: SQVTM, ANQGSEA. The CDR3 bases are TGCAGCGTTGGACAGGGGGCCACTGAAGCTTTCTTT. Its protein product is CSVGQGATEAFF.

This chain joins TRBV7-6 and TRBJ1-3, with TRBD1 matching over 9 bases. CDR1 and CDR2 (germline): SGHVS, FNYEAQ. J gave up 0 bases and V 4 bases, and 10 bases lay outside the gene matches. The CDR3 extends over 18 amino acids. DNA for the CDR3: TGTGCCAGCAGCTCAAATCCGGGACAGGGTTTCTCTGGAAACACCATATATTTT. It is translated as CASSSNPGQGFSGNTIYF.

This chain connects TRBV10-2 to TRBJ2-1; maybe TRBD2 (5 bases). Trimming removed 5 bases from V and 0 bases from J, with 8 bases in between. CDR1 is WSHSY and CDR2 is SAAADI in the germline V gene. This CDR3 comprises 14 residues. CDR3 nucleotide sequence: TGCGCCAGCAGTCGCGGACTCTCCTACAATGAGCAGTTCTTC. Its translation is CASSRGLSYNEQFF.

The table lists this clone with a count of one. The rearrangement uses TRBV16 and TRBJ2-2; TRBD1 agrees at 7 bases. V shed 3 bases, J shed 1 base, and the junction held 2 bases outside the gene matches. Germline V gene data show CDR1 as KGHSY and CDR2 as FQNENV. The CDR3 has 15 amino acids. CDR3 nucleotides: TGTGCCAGCAGCCAGGACAGGTTGAACACCGGGGAGCTGTTTTTT. Amino acids: CASSQDRLNTGELFF. Full variable domain (outside the CDR3, taken from reference TRBV16 and TRBJ2-2): GEEVAQTPKHLVRGEGQKAKLYCAPIKGHSYVFWYQQVLKNEFKFLISFQNENVFDETGMPKERFSAKCLPNSPCSLEIQATKLEDSAVYFCASSQDRLNTGELFFGEGSRLTVL.

This CDR3 reads CASSLRGGDIFYEQYF. In nucleotides, the CDR3 is TGCGCCAGCAGCCTTCGCGGGGGCGATATTTTCTACGAGCAGTACTTC. The chain uses TRBV5-1 and TRBJ2-7, with a tentative D call TRBD2 (7 bases). Germline values: CDR1 SGHRS, CDR2 YFSETQ. The CDR3 sequence is 16 residues long. Trimming took off 4 bases at V and 3 bases at J, with 20 bases between the two ends.

CDR3 coding DNA: TGTGCCAGCAGCTTGTCGGCAGGGATGGATGAGCAGTTCTTC. Translating it yields CASSLSAGMDEQFF. V gene TRBV5-6 combines with J gene TRBJ2-1; D may be TRBD1 (5 bases). There are 14 residues in the CDR3. Germline V gene lookup returns CDR1 SGHDT and CDR2 YYEEEE. Trimming pared 1 base from V and 8 bases from J, leaving 13 bases between.

The chain employs TRBV15 and TRBJ2-1, with TRBD1 as a possible D gene (5 bases). Germline-derived CDR1 and CDR2 are LNHNV and YYDKDF (reference sequence). V dropped 0 bases and J dropped 7 bases, with 16 bases sitting between them. The CDR3 is made up of 16 amino acids. The CDR3 loop is CATSRDQSQGGNEQFF. The CDR3, as DNA: TGTGCCACCAGCAGAGATCAATCGCAGGGTGGGAATGAGCAGTTCTTC.

The chain recombines TRBV5-4 with TRBJ2-6; 11 bases agree with TRBD1. The CDR3 runs to 18 residues. Trimming took 2 bases from V and 1 from J; bases not matched to a gene: 5. Germline V gives CDR1 SGHNT, CDR2 YYREEE (reference sequence). The CDR3 bases are TGTGCCAGCAGCTTTGGGACAGGGGGGACTTCTGGGGCCAACGTCCTGACTTTC. Protein product: CASSFGTGGTSGANVLTF.

This chain links TRBV5-6 with TRBJ1-1, with TRBD1 as a possible D gene (6 bases). Germline lookup yields CDR1 SGHDT and CDR2 YYEEEE. The germline V and J ends were trimmed by 0 bases and 7 bases, with 16 bases remaining between them. The length of the CDR3 is 15 residues. CDR3 DNA sequence: TGTGCCAGCAGCTTGGGACCACAGGGTTATGGTGAAGCTTTCTTT. Translated: CASSLGPQGYGEAFF.

This chain links TRBV14 with TRBJ1-6; 8 nucleotides line up with TRBD1. CDR3 size: 16 residues. The germline CDR1 and CDR2 sequences are SGHDN and FVKESK. J lost 10 bases, V lost 1 base, and 9 bases had no gene match. The CDR3 nucleotides read TGTGCCAGCAGCCAAGCGGGCAGGGGGCTCAGCTCACCCCTCCACTTT. Its translation: CASSQAGRGLSSPLHF.

This clone was seen only once. The chain carries TRBV6-4 and TRBJ1-2, with D hard to call. The germline V gene has CDR1 MRHNA and CDR2 SNTAGT. The CDR3 length is 15 residues. Deletions cut 4 bases from V and 5 bases from J, with 17 bases between. The CDR3 sequence is CASSVRAGQAYGYTF. The CDR3 DNA reads as TGTGCCAGCAGTGTAAGAGCGGGTCAGGCGTATGGCTACACCTTC.

The chain uses TRBV13 and TRBJ1-6; no reliable D call. The CDR3 loop spans 13 amino acids. The germline V gene has CDR1 PRHDT and CDR2 FYEKMQ (reference sequence). Trimming stripped 2 bases from V and 9 bases from J, with 8 bases between. This CDR3 reads CASSLYGGSPLHF. Here the CDR3 DNA reads TGTGCCAGCAGCTTATACGGAGGTTCACCCCTCCACTTT.

J is TRBJ1-6 and V is TRBV5-1, with 9 positions matching TRBD1. This CDR3 contains 17 residues. CDR1 is SGHRS, CDR2 YFSETQ, per germline. With V trimmed by 0 bases and J by 8 bases, 9 bases remained unmatched. The CDR3 DNA reads as TGCGCCAGCAGCTTGGCACCGGGACAGGGAACGGATTCACCCCTCCACTTT. Its protein is CASSLAPGQGTDSPLHF.

V is TRBV15 and J is TRBJ1-5; 9 positions agree with TRBD1. Germline CDR1 LNHNV, CDR2 YYDKDF (reference sequence). The CDR3 covers 17 residues. Trimming cost V 2 bases and J 0 bases; bases outside gene matches: 5. Here the CDR3 reads CATSRRRQGDSNQPQHF. Written as DNA, the CDR3 is TGTGCCACCAGCAGACGCAGACAGGGGGATAGCAATCAGCCCCAGCATTTT.

The J gene is TRBJ2-1, the V gene TRBV5-4; 13 bases are a match to TRBD2. The CDR3 consists of 15 residues. The V segment lost 1 base and the J segment 7 bases; nucleotides outside the gene matches: 2. Germline lookup yields CDR1 SGHNT and CDR2 YYREEE (reference sequence). CDR3 region: CASSLTSGGVNEQFF. The CDR3 DNA sequence: TGTGCCAGCAGCTTGACTAGCGGGGGGGTGAATGAGCAGTTCTTC.

The chain's CDR3 is CASSFRVSYEQYF. The CDR3 coding sequence is TGTGCCAGCAGCTTCAGGGTCTCCTACGAGCAGTACTTC. The chain has TRBV7-8 and TRBJ2-7; TRBD1 is a possible D gene (5 bases). CDR1 is SGHVS, CDR2 FQNEAQ, per germline. The CDR3 runs 13 residues. V was pared by 3 bases and J by 0 bases, with 6 bases between.

The chain carries TRBV7-3 and TRBJ2-3; perhaps TRBD2 as D (7 bases). Per the germline V gene, CDR1 is SGHTA and CDR2 is FQGTGA. V lost 5 bases to trimming and J lost 3 bases, with 15 bases between them. There are 15 residues in the CDR3. The CDR3 sequence is CASSHLGGPTDTQYF. DNA of the CDR3: TGTGCCAGCAGCCACCTGGGGGGGCCGACAGATACGCAGTATTTT.

The CDR3 loop reads CASSKRTANNSPLHF. DNA of the CDR3: TGTGCCAGCAGCAAACGGACAGCCAATAATTCACCCCTCCACTTT. The V call is TRBV7-9, the J call TRBJ1-6, with D maybe TRBD1 (6 bases). The CDR3 covers 15 residues. Trimming stripped 5 bases from V and 5 bases from J, with 13 bases between. Per germline, CDR1 SEHNR and CDR2 FQNEAQ (reference sequence). Full variable domain (remainder filled in from reference TRBV7-9 and TRBJ1-6): DTGVSQNPRHKITKRGQNVTFRCDPISEHNRLYWYRQTLGQGPEFLTYFQNEAQLEKSRLLSDRFSAERPKGSFSTLEIQRTEQGDSAMYLCASSKRTANNSPLHFGNGTRLTVT.

V usage is TRBV4-2 and J usage is TRBJ2-7, with TRBD2 matching over 7 bases. CDR1 and CDR2 (germline): LGHNA, YNFKEQ. The CDR3 spans 17 residues. J gave up 6 bases and V 2 bases, and 16 bases lay outside the gene matches. The CDR3 coding sequence is TGTGCCAGCAGCCAACAGTTTTCCGGGGCCCGCGGGGGCGAGCAGTACTTC. Encoded protein: CASSQQFSGARGGEQYF.

The chain combines TRBV2 with TRBJ1-3; the D gene is possibly TRBD1 (6 bases). The germline V gene has CDR1 SNHLY and CDR2 FYNNEI. The CDR3 is 18 residues long. Trimming left V 4 bases short and J 1 base short, with 20 bases between. The chain's CDR3 is CASSGSAWGRGSGNTIYF. The CDR3, as DNA: TGTGCCAGCAGTGGATCGGCGTGGGGAAGGGGGTCTGGAAACACCATATATTTT.

This clone has a single count. The V call is TRBV6-5, the J call TRBJ1-2, with D possibly being TRBD1 (5 bases). Trimming took off 5 bases at V and 8 bases at J, with 12 bases between the two ends. Germline V lookup: CDR1 MNHEY, CDR2 SVGAGI. The CDR3 length is 12 residues. CDR3 residues: CASSNGGYGYTF. CDR3 sequence (DNA): TGTGCCAGCAGTAACGGGGGATACGGCTACACCTTC.